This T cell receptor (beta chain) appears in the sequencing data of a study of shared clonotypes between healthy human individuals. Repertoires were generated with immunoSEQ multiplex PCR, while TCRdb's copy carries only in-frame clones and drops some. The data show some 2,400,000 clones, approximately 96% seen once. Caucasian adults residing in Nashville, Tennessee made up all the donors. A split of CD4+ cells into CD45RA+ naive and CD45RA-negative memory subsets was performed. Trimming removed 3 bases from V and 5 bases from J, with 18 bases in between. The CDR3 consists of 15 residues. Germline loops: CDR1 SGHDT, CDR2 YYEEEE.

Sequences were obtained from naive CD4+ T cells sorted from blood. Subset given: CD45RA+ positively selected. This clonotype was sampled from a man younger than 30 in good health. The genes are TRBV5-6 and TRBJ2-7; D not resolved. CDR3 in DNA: TGTGCCAGCAGCTCCGAACCCACACCAGGAAACGAGCAGTACTTC. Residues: CASSSEPTPGNEQYF.